The 13 T cell receptor beta chains given below trace back to one sample, sequenced in a study of blood T cell repertoires in COVID-19. Here immunoSEQ multiplex PCR was the method, and the copy in TCRdb shows in-frame clones only, minus some. The profile shows approximately 70,000 clones, around 84% of them singletons. The sequenced sample consisted of peripheral blood. These TCRs come from a woman of 80 years or more with acute or convalescent COVID-19.

The CDR3 coding sequence is TGTGCCAGCAGCTTAGGAGGACAGGGGGCTGATGGGTATGGCTACACCTTC. Its translation is CASSLGGQGADGYGYTF. J is TRBJ1-2 and V is TRBV7-2; 11 bases line up with TRBD1. The CDR3 is made up of 17 amino acids. Per the germline V gene, CDR1 is SGHTA and CDR2 is FQGNSA. J was trimmed by 5 bases and V by 1 base; bases with no gene match: 9.

This clone was seen only once. The rearrangement joins TRBV5-1 to TRBJ2-5, with TRBD1 matching 10 bases. V was pared by 5 bases and J by 5 bases, with 6 bases of the junction left unmatched. From germline, CDR1 is SGHRS and CDR2 YFSETQ. CDR3 length: 14 residues. Here the CDR3 reads CASSRGTGVETQYF. DNA of the CDR3: TGCGCCAGCAGTCGGGGGACAGGGGTGGAGACCCAGTACTTC.

The V gene is TRBV6-5, the J gene TRBJ2-5; a possible D gene is TRBD1 (6 bases). The germline gives CDR1 MNHEY, CDR2 SVGAGI. The CDR3 runs 14 residues. V was cut by 6 bases and J by 9 bases, with 20 bases left in between. CDR3 residues: CASRASPGQGAQYF. CDR3 coding DNA: TGTGCCAGCAGAGCCTCCCCGGGACAAGGGGCCCAGTACTTC.

The chain recombines TRBV5-1 with TRBJ1-3; 9 nucleotides match TRBD1. The CDR3 runs 15 residues. From germline, CDR1 is SGHRS and CDR2 YFSETQ. V was clipped by 0 bases and J by 3 bases; unmatched bases: 1. The CDR3 reads CASSLDRGLGNTIYF. DNA of the CDR3: TGCGCCAGCAGCTTGGACAGGGGGCTTGGAAACACCATATATTTT.

The V call is TRBV3-1 (or the pseudogene TRBV3-2), the J call TRBJ2-5; possibly TRBD2 for D (7 bases). Germline V gives CDR1 LGHDT, CDR2 YNNKEL (reference sequence). With 1 base removed from V and 7 bases from J, the gap between germline ends came to 13 bases. This CDR3 spans 14 amino acids. CDR3 DNA sequence: TGTGCCAGCAGCCAAGGACCAGGGGAGGGGACCCAGTACTTC. This translates into CASSQGPGEGTQYF.

The J gene is TRBJ1-1, the V gene TRBV15; 7 bases align to TRBD1. CDR1 is LNHNV and CDR2 is YYDKDF in the germline V gene (reference sequence). Losses at the gene ends were 5 bases for V and 12 bases for J; bases not matched to a gene: 12. CDR3 length: 13 amino acids. DNA for the CDR3: TGTGCCACCAGCTCCGGACAGGACTTTTCGTCTTTCTTT. It encodes CATSSGQDFSSFF.

The rearrangement links TRBV2 to TRBJ1-2; no definite D call. The CDR3 contains 13 residues. The V end was cut by 1 base, the J end by 7 bases, with 10 bases between. The germline CDR1 and CDR2 sequences are SNHLY and FYNNEI. DNA for the CDR3: TGTGCCAGCAGTGAAGGGGCCTCGCCTGGCTACACCTTC. Its protein is CASSEGASPGYTF.

The chain carries TRBV6-5 and TRBJ2-1, with TRBD2 matching over 11 bases. This CDR3 spans 16 amino acids. In germline, CDR1 is MNHEY, CDR2 SVGAGI. Trimming at V came to 2 bases and at J to 4 bases, leaving 4 bases not matched to a gene. CDR3 in amino acids: CASSYRPSGGYNEQFF. CDR3 DNA: TGTGCCAGCAGTTACCGGCCTAGCGGGGGGTACAATGAGCAGTTCTTC.

J is TRBJ1-3 and V is TRBV5-1; 7 bases are shared with TRBD1. Germline V CDR1 and CDR2: SGHRS, YFSETQ. There are 17 residues in the CDR3. J gave up 0 bases and V 2 bases, and 8 bases lay outside the gene matches. CDR3 region: CASSLQGDRDSGNTIYF. CDR3 DNA sequence: TGCGCCAGCAGCTTACAAGGGGACAGAGACTCTGGAAACACCATATATTTT.

In this sample, this clone turned up once. J is TRBJ2-5 and V is TRBV7-9; 10 nucleotides align to TRBD1. The CDR3 sequence is 14 residues long. Germline V gene data show CDR1 as SEHNR and CDR2 as FQNEAQ (reference sequence). V shed 6 bases, J shed 6 bases, and the junction held 7 bases outside the gene matches. CDR3 loop: CASRPGQGWQTQYF. The DNA for the CDR3 is TGTGCCAGCAGGCCGGGACAGGGGTGGCAGACCCAGTACTTC.

The V and J genes are TRBV3-1 (or the pseudogene TRBV3-2) and TRBJ1-6; the match to TRBD1 covers 7 bases. The length of the CDR3 is 15 residues. Germline trimming cut 3 bases from V and 8 bases from J; bases unmatched to any gene: 7. Per the germline V gene, CDR1 is LGHDT and CDR2 is YNNKEL (reference sequence). The CDR3 DNA reads TGTGCCAGCAGCCAGGAAAGACAGGGTTATTCACCCCTCCACTTT. As protein: CASSQERQGYSPLHF.

The chain couples TRBV5-1 to TRBJ1-2; D remains unclear. V was pared by 0 bases and J by 2 bases, with 11 bases between. CDR3 length: 15 residues. CDR1 SGHRS and CDR2 YFSETQ come from the germline V gene. This chain's CDR3 is CASSLVADANYGYTF. The CDR3 DNA reads as TGCGCCAGCAGCTTGGTGGCAGATGCCAACTATGGCTACACCTTC. The full variable domain, in which reference TRBV5-1 and TRBJ1-2 provide the parts outside the CDR3, is KAGVTQTPRYLIKTRGQQVTLSCSPISGHRSVSWYQQTPGQGLQFLFEYFSETQRNKGNFPGRFSGRQFSNSRSEMNVSTLELGDSALYLCASSLVADANYGYTFGSGTRLTVV.

CDR3 DNA sequence: TGCGCCAGCAGCTCGCGACTCTCTGGGGCCAACGTCCTGACTTTC. This gives the protein CASSSRLSGANVLTF. The chain uses TRBV5-1 and TRBJ2-6; no firm D call. V lost 3 bases and J lost 0, with 7 bases in between. The CDR3 totals 15 residues. Germline values: CDR1 SGHRS, CDR2 YFSETQ.